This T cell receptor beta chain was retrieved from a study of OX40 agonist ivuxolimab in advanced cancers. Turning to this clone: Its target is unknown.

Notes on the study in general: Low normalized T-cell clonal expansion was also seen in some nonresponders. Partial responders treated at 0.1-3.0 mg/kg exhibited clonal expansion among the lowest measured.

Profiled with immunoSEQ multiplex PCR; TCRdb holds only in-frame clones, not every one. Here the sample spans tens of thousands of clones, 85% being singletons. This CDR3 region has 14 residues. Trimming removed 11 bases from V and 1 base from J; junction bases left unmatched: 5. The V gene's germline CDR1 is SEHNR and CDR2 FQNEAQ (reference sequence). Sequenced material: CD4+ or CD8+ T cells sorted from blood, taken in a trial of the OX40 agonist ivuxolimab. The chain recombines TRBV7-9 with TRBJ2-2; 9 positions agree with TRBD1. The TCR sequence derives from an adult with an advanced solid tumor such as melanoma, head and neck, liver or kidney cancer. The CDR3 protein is CAGRDRVNTGELFF. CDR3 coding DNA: TGTGCCGGCCGGGACAGGGTGAACACCGGGGAGCTGTTTTTT. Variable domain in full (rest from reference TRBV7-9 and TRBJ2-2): DTGVSQNPRHKITKRGQNVTFRCDPISEHNRLYWYRQTLGQGPEFLTYFQNEAQLEKSRLLSDRFSAERPKGSFSTLEIQRTEQGDSAMYLCAGRDRVNTGELFFGEGSRLTVL.